The entry below gives a single T cell receptor (beta chain) sequence along with its context. Its cognate antigen is unknown. This specimen comes from a study of somatic mutations in cytotoxic T cells in rheumatoid arthritis. Looking at the study overall: Certain T-cell populations stained with V beta antibodies were FACS-sorted to nearly 100% purity, and V beta1+ cells were TCRB-sequenced.

Generated by immunoSEQ multiplex PCR, the TCRdb table keeps only in-frame clones and is missing some. The repertoire holds some 15,000 clones, with just under 80% as singletons. The study pulled out CD4+ and CD8+ cells with positive magnetic bead selection and then checked their purity by flow cytometry. Overall study findings and caveats: Statistical analysis of the slight TRBV07 underrepresentation in rheumatoid arthritis patients did not adjust for multiple comparisons. No significant CD8+ T-cell clonality difference was found between rheumatoid arthritis patients and age-matched controls.

Trimming removed 1 base from V and 2 bases from J, with 9 bases in between. The CDR3 has 14 residues. Germline V lookup: CDR1 MGHDK, CDR2 SYGVNS. The receptor comes from an adult with rheumatoid arthritis. The material sequenced was CD8+ T cells sorted from blood. The gene calls are TRBV25-1 and TRBJ2-7, with D possibly being TRBD1 (5 bases). This CDR3 is CASSELDNPYEQYF. As DNA, the CDR3 is TGTGCCAGCAGTGAATTGGACAATCCCTACGAGCAGTACTTC.